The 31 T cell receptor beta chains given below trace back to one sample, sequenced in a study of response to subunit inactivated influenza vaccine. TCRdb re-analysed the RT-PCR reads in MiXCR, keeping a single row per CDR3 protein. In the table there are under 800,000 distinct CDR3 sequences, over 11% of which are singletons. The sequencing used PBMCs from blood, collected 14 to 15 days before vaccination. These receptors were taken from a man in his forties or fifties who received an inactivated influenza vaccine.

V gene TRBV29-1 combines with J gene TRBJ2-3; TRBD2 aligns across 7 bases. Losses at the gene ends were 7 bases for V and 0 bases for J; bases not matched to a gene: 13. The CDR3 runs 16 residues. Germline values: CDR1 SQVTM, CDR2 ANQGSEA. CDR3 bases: TGCAGCGCGCACACCCGAAGCGGGACTAGCACAGATACGCAGTATTTT. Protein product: CSAHTRSGTSTDTQYF.

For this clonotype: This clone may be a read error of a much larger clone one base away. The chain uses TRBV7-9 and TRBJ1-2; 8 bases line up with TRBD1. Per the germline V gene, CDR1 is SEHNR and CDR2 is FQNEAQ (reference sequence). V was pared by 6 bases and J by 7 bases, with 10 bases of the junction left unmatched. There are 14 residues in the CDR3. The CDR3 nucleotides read TGTGCCAGCAGACCGGACAGGGTTTCTGGTGGCTACACCTTC. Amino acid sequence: CASRPDRVSGGYTF.

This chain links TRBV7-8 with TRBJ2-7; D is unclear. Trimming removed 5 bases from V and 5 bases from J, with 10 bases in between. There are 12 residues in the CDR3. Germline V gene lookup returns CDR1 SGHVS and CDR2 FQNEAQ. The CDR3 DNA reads TGTGCCAGCAGCCCTATGGGCGACGAGCAGTACTTC. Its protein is CASSPMGDEQYF.

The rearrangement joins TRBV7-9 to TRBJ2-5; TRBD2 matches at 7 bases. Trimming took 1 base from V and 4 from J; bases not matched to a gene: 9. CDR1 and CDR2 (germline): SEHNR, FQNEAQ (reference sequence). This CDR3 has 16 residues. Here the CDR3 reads CASSLDDGLVAETQYF. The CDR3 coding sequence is TGTGCCAGCAGCTTAGACGACGGACTAGTCGCAGAGACCCAGTACTTC.

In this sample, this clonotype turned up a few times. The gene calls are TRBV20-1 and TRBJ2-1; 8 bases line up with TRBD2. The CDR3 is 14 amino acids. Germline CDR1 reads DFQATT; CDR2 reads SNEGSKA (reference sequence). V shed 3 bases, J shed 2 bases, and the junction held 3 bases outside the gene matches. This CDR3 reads CSASDGGAYNEQFF. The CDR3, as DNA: TGCAGTGCTAGCGACGGGGGGGCCTACAATGAGCAGTTCTTC.

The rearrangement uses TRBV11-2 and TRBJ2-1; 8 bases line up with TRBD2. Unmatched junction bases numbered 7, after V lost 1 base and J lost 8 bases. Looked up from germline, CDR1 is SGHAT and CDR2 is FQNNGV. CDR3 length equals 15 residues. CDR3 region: CASSLGGLAKDEQFF. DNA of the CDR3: TGTGCCAGCAGCTTAGGCGGACTAGCAAAGGATGAGCAGTTCTTC.

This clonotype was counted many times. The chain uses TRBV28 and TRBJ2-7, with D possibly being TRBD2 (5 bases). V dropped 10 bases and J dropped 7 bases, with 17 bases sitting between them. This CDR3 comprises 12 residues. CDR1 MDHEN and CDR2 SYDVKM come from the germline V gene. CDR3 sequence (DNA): TGTGCCACTTCCGGGGTAGATGAAGAGCAGTACTTC. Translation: CATSGVDEEQYF.

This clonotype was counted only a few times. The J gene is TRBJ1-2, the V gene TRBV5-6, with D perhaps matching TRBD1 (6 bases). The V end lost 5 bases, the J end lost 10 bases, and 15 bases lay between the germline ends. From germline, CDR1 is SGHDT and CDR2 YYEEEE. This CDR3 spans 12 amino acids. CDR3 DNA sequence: TGTGCCAGCAGTCGAGACAGGCGGGACTACACCTTC. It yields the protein CASSRDRRDYTF.

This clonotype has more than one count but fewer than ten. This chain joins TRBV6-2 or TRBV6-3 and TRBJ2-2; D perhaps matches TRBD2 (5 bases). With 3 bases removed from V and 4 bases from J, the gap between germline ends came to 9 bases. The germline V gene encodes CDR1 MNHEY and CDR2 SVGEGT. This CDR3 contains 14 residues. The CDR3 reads CASSYLATTGELFF. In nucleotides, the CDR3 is TGTGCCAGCAGTTATCTAGCTACCACCGGGGAGCTGTTTTTT.

The CDR3 spells CASSFVRGGGDTQYF. DNA of the CDR3: TGTGCCAGCAGCTTTGTGCGGGGGGGTGGGGATACGCAGTATTTT. V gene TRBV27 combines with J gene TRBJ2-3; 9 nucleotides agree with TRBD2. CDR3 length: 15 residues. The V gene end was trimmed by 6 bases and the J gene end by 6 bases; junction bases not matched to a gene: 10. Germline lookup yields CDR1 MNHEY and CDR2 SMNVEV (reference sequence).

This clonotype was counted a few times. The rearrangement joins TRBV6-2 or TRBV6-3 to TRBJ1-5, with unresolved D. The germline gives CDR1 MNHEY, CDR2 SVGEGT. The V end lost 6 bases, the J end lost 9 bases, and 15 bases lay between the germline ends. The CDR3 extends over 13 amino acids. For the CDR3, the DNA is TGTGCCAGCAGGGAACACAGCAAGGGGCCCCAGCATTTT. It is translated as CASREHSKGPQHF.

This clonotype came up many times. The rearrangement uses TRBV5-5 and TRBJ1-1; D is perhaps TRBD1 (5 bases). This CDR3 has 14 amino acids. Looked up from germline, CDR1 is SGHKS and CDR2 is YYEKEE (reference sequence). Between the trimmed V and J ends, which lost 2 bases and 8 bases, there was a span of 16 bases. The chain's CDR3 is CASSFQTVPPEAFF. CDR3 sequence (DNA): TGTGCCAGCAGCTTCCAGACAGTCCCCCCCGAAGCTTTCTTT.

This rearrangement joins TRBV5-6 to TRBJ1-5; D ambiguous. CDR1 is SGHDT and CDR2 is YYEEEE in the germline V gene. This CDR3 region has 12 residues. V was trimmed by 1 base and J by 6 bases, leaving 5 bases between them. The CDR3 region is CASSLQSQPQHF. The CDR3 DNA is TGTGCCAGCAGCTTGCAAAGTCAGCCCCAGCATTTT.

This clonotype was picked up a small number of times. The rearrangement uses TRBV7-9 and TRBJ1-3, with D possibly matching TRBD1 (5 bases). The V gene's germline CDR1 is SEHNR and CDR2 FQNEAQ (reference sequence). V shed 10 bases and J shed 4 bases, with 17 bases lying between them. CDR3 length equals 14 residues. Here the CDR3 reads CATPDTVSGNTIYF. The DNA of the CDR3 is TGTGCCACCCCGGACACTGTGTCAGGAAACACCATATATTTT. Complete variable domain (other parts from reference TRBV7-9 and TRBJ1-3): DTGVSQNPRHKITKRGQNVTFRCDPISEHNRLYWYRQTLGQGPEFLTYFQNEAQLEKSRLLSDRFSAERPKGSFSTLEIQRTEQGDSAMYLCATPDTVSGNTIYFGEGSWLTVV.

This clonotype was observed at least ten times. Here the CDR3 DNA reads TGTGCCAGCAGCTTAAGGGCTGCGAGCGGGGGCCCCAATGAGCAGTTCTTC. Its protein product is CASSLRAASGGPNEQFF. The chain is built from TRBV7-8 and TRBJ2-1, with TRBD2 matching over 8 bases. This CDR3 spans 17 amino acids. Looked up from germline, CDR1 is SGHVS and CDR2 is FQNEAQ. J lost 6 bases, V lost 2 bases, and 12 bases had no gene match.

The CDR3 spells CSARLAGIGETQYF. The CDR3 DNA reads TGCAGTGCTAGACTAGCGGGAATCGGGGAGACCCAGTACTTC. The chain employs TRBV20-1 and TRBJ2-5; TRBD2 aligns across 9 bases. Germline trimming cut 2 bases from V and 5 bases from J; bases unmatched to any gene: 6. CDR3 length: 14 amino acids. Germline V gene lookup returns CDR1 DFQATT and CDR2 SNEGSKA (reference sequence).

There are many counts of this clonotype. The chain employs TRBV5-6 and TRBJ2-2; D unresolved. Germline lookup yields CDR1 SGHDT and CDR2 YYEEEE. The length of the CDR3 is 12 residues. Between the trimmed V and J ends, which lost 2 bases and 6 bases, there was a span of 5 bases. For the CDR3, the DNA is TGTGCCAGCAGCTTTCTACCCGGGGAGCTGTTTTTT. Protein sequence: CASSFLPGELFF.

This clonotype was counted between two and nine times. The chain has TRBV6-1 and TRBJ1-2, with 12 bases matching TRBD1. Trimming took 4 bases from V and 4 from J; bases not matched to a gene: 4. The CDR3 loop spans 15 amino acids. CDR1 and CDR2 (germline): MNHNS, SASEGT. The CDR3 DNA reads TGTGCCAGCAGTGCCCAGGGACAGGGGGCCTATGGCTACACCTTC. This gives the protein CASSAQGQGAYGYTF.

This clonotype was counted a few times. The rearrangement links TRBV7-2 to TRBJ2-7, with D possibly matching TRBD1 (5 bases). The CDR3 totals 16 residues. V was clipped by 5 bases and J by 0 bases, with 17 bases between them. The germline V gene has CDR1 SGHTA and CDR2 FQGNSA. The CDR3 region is CASSIQGVRNSYEQYF. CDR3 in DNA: TGTGCCAGCAGCATTCAAGGGGTCAGAAACTCCTACGAGCAGTACTTC.

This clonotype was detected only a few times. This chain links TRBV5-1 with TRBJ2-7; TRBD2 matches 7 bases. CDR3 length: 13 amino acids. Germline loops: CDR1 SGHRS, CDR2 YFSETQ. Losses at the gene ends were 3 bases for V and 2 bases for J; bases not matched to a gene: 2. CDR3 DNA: TGCGCCAGCAGCTCCGGGACTACCTACGAGCAGTACTTC. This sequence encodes CASSSGTTYEQYF.

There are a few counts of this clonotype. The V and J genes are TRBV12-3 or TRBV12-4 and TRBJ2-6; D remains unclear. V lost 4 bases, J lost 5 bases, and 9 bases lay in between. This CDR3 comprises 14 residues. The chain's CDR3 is CASSSRYRANVLTF. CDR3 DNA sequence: TGTGCCAGCAGTTCTCGGTACAGGGCCAACGTCCTGACTTTC.

The CDR3 spells CASSLDFGGAYNEQFF. The CDR3 DNA sequence: TGTGCCAGCAGCTTAGATTTCGGGGGGGCTTACAATGAGCAGTTCTTC. The chain joins TRBV11-2 to TRBJ2-1; 8 nucleotides agree with TRBD2. The CDR3 has 16 residues. With V trimmed by 0 bases and J by 4 bases, 5 bases remained unmatched. Germline-derived CDR1 and CDR2 are SGHAT and FQNNGV.

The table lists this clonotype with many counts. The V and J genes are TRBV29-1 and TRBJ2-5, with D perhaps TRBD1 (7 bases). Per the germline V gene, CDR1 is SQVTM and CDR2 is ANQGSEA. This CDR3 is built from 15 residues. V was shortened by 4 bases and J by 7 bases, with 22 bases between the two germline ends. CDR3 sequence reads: CSVAIETGRGGTQYF. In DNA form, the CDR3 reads TGCAGCGTTGCTATTGAGACAGGGCGGGGCGGGACCCAGTACTTC.

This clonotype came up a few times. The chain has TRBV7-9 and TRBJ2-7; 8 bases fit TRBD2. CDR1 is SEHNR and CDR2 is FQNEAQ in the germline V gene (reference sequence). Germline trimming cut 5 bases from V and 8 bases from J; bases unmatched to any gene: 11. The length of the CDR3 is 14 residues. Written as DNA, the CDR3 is TGTGCCAGCAGCGACCAAGGACTAGCCGGCCAGCAGTACTTC. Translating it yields CASSDQGLAGQQYF. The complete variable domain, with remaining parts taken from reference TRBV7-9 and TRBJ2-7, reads DTGVSQNPRHKITKRGQNVTFRCDPISEHNRLYWYRQTLGQGPEFLTYFQNEAQLEKSRLLSDRFSAERPKGSFSTLEIQRTEQGDSAMYLCASSDQGLAGQQYFGPGTRLTVT.

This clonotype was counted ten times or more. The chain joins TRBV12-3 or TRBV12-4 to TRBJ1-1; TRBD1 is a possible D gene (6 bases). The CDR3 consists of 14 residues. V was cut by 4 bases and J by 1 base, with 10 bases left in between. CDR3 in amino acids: CASSWVTGNTEAFF. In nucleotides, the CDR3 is TGTGCCAGCAGTTGGGTGACAGGGAACACTGAAGCTTTCTTT.

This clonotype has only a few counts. The CDR3, as DNA: TGTGCCAGCAGCTTATCGGGACCGATCCAAGAGACCCAGTACTTC. Encoded protein: CASSLSGPIQETQYF. The rearrangement joins TRBV7-9 to TRBJ2-5; perhaps D is TRBD1 or TRBD2 (5 bases each). The CDR3 has 15 amino acids. Trimming cost V 2 bases and J 1 base, with 11 bases left between them. The germline V gene has CDR1 SEHNR and CDR2 FQNEAQ (reference sequence).

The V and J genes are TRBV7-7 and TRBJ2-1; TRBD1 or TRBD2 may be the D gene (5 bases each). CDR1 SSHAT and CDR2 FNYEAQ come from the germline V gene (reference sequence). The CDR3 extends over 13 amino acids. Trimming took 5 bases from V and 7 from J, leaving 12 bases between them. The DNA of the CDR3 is TGTGCCAGCAGCACCGGGACCTCAAATGAGCAGTTCTTC. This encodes CASSTGTSNEQFF.

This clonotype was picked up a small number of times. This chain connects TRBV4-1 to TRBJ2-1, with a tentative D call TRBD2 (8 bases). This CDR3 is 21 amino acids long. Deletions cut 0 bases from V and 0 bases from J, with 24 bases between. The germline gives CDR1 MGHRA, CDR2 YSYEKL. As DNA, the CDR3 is TGCGCCAGCAGCCAAGATCTAGCCCTAGCGGGCGACAGGGCCTCCTACAATGAGCAGTTCTTC. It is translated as CASSQDLALAGDRASYNEQFF.

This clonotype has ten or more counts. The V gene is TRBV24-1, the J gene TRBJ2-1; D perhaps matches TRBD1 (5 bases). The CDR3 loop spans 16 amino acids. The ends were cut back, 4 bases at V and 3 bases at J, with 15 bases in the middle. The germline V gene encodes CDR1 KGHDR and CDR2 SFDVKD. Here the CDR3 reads CATSEGRTSFYNEQFF. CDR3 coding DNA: TGTGCCACCAGTGAGGGGCGGACGAGCTTCTACAATGAGCAGTTCTTC.

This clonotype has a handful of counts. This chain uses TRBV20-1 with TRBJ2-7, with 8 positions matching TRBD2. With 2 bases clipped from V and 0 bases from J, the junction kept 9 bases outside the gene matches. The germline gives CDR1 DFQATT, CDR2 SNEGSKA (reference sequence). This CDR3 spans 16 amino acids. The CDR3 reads CSARNSGDRSSYEQYF. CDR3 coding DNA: TGCAGTGCTAGAAATAGCGGGGACCGAAGCTCCTACGAGCAGTACTTC.

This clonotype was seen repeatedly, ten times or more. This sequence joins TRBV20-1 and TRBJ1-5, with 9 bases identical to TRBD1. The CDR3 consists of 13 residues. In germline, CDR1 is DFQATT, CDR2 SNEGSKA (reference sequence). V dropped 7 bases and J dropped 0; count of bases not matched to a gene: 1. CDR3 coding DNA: TGCAGTGGGACAGGGGATAGCAATCAGCCCCAGCATTTT. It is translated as CSGTGDSNQPQHF.